This TCR beta chain was profiled in a study of blood T cells in healthy people across ages (dated by TCRdb to 2013 to 2016). Regarding the complete study: Template switching captured roughly one uniquely barcoded TCR beta cDNA molecule per two T cells in model experiments. Four age groups were formed from the donors: young (average 16 years), middle-aged (just under 40), aged (about 62) and long-lived (about 75). To track age-related changes in TCR beta repertoire diversity, the study relied on deep sequencing normalized with unique cDNA molecular identifiers. Two additional independent replicas of 1 million unique cDNA reads from the same blood draw were analyzed for two donors (one aged 18 to 30 and one aged 80 or older). To avoid experimental bias, donors of different ages were randomly spread across the sequencing lanes.

The receptor library was made with 5' RACE. Sequencing used an Illumina HiSeq 2500. A second PCR of about 7 to 12 cycles was run with a J-beta primer mix and a sample-barcoded 5' primer. Each TCR beta cDNA molecule received a unique molecular identifier from a template-switch 5' adaptor carrying 12 random nucleotides. Each sample yielded at least 3 million CDR3-containing paired-end reads. The Mint cDNA synthesis kit, primed by a TRBC-specific oligonucleotide, was used to synthesize first-strand cDNA from all RNA. Following uracil-DNA glycosylase treatment, a first 18-cycle PCR with universal primers M1SS and BC2_uni_R was performed on all cDNA. For the original study's pipeline: Each sample was normalized by randomly selecting 1 million high-quality reads, each carrying a distinct molecular identifier. Reads with shared molecular identifiers were discarded instead of being binned into consensus sequences. MiTCR, set to a Q25 quality threshold and the strictest error-elimination algorithm, was used for CDR3 identification, clonotype clustering and error correction. A nonparametric unseen species model using Euler transformation provided a lower-bound estimate of total TCR beta diversity. TCRdb reran the public reads through fastp at Q25 and MiXCR, keeping productive beta chains. Rows are combined by CDR3 protein, so each entry shows the most common genes and DNA. TCRdb's processing, not the study's, gives the V and J calls here. Across this sample there are around 1,500,000 distinct CDR3 sequences, with 42% seen only once. 7.9% of the sample goes to the ten largest clones.

Donors were about 36 systemically healthy Caucasian individuals from Russia aged roughly 6 to 90 years. About 9.1 milliliters of peripheral blood were collected from each donor into EDTA-treated Vacutainer tubes. PBMCs were isolated by Ficoll-Paque density-gradient centrifugation, with at least 6 million obtained per sample. Total RNA was extracted from PBMCs with Trizol reagent, with at least 6 micrograms obtained per sample. For every donor, flow cytometry on a PBMC aliquot measured the percentage of naive CD45RAhigh/CD27high T cells. Study-wide conclusions, independent of this receptor: As age increased, observed TCR beta diversity per million T cells dropped in a roughly linear way, and a significant reduction was already evident by age approximately 40. The long-lived group showed more naive CD4+ T cells, fewer expanded clones and increased TCR diversity than the aged group, suggesting age selection. Donor CMV infection status was unknown, potentially confounding age-related changes in expanded clonotypes. There was a strong correlation between observed TCR beta diversity and the percentage of naive T cells measured by flow cytometry. Conclusive comparison of naive and antigen-experienced compartments was prevented by the profiling of bulk unsorted PBMCs. Estimates of total diversity based on one million sequenced T cells were regarded as lower bounds and as underestimates.

There are 16 amino acids in the CDR3, from cysteine to phenylalanine inclusive. Only the CDR3 DNA stays, 48 bases, in frame from base 1. V is trimmed back by 5 bases and J by 9 bases, and the junction contains 7 bases that no gene match accounts for. Regarding this clonotype: There is no known antigen for this receptor. No quality values exist for individual bases; no much larger clone is one base distant.

This sequence was found in a woman younger than 30 in good health. Material: blood. The chain couples TRBV12-3 or TRBV12-4 to TRBJ2-1; 16 middle bases align to TRBD2. The CDR3 reads CASSGTSGRVVGEQFF. The DNA reads TGTGCCAGCAGTGGGACTAGCGGGAGGGTTGTGGGTGAGCAGTTCTTC.